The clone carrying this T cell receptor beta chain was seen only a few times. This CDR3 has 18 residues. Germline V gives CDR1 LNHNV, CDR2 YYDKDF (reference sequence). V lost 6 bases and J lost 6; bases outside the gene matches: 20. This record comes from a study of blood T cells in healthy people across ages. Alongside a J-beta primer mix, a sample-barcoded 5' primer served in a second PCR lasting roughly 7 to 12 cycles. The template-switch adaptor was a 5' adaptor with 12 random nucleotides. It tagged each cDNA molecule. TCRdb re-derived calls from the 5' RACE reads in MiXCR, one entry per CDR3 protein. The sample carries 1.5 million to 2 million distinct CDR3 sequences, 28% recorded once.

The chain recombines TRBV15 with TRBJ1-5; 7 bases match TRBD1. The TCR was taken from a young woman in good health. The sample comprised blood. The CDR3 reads CATSPELRDSRGGQPQHF. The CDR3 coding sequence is TGTGCCACCAGTCCCGAACTCCGGGACAGCCGGGGCGGTCAGCCCCAGCATTTT.